The 6 T cell receptor beta chains below all came from one sample that was sequenced in a study of cytomegalovirus exposure and HLA in healthy donors. PCR involved 60 Vbeta and 13 Jbeta primers. The table came from immunoSEQ multiplex PCR; TCRdb's copy has only in-frame clones and leaves some out. In the table there are 95,000 or so clones, under 90% of which are singletons. The sample was PBMCs. The receptors come from a woman in her 70s in good health and CMV-seropositive.

The rearrangement uses TRBV9 and TRBJ1-1; no clear D gene. The CDR3 loop spans 15 amino acids. Germline loops: CDR1 SGDLS, CDR2 YYNGEE. Trimming left V 1 base short and J 1 base short, with 11 bases between. The CDR3 loop reads CASSVQPTGNTEAFF. The CDR3, as DNA: TGTGCCAGCAGCGTACAACCCACTGGGAACACTGAAGCTTTCTTT. The variable domain in full, with the rest retrieved from reference TRBV9 and TRBJ1-1, is DSGVTQTPKHLITATGQRVTLRCSPRSGDLSVYWYQQSLDQGLQFLIQYYNGEERAKGNILERFSAQQFPDLHSELNLSSLELGDSALYFCASSVQPTGNTEAFFGQGTRLTVV.

The chain employs TRBV19 and TRBJ2-1; TRBD1 matches 7 bases. V shed 5 bases, J shed 10 bases, and the junction held 11 bases outside the gene matches. Per the germline V gene, CDR1 is LNHDA and CDR2 is SQIVND (reference sequence). The CDR3 spans 14 residues. The CDR3 spells CASSGGQLYPEQFF. Written as DNA, the CDR3 is TGTGCCAGTAGTGGGGGACAGCTATACCCGGAGCAGTTCTTC.

The gene calls are TRBV11-2 and TRBJ2-7, with 8 bases lining up with TRBD2. Germline assignment: CDR1 SGHAT and CDR2 FQNNGV. The CDR3 spans 14 residues. The V gene end was trimmed by 0 bases and the J gene end by 12 bases; junction bases not matched to a gene: 10. The CDR3 is CASSLDRTSTKTYF. DNA for the CDR3: TGTGCCAGCAGCTTAGATCGGACTAGCACTAAAACGTACTTC.

V gene TRBV27 combines with J gene TRBJ2-2; D may be TRBD1 (5 bases). CDR1 is MNHEY and CDR2 is SMNVEV in the germline V gene (reference sequence). This CDR3 comprises 17 residues. This CDR3 is CGTRGLGRLSNTGELFF. CDR3 DNA: TGTGGTACAAGAGGCCTGGGGCGACTTTCGAACACCGGGGAGCTGTTTTTT.

The chain carries TRBV10-3 and TRBJ1-6; TRBD1 matches at 11 bases. There are 14 residues in the CDR3. With 10 bases clipped from V and 5 bases from J, the junction kept 4 bases outside the gene matches. Per the germline V gene, CDR1 is ENHRY and CDR2 is SYGVKD. The CDR3 sequence is CATSGQGDNSPLHF. The CDR3 nucleotides are TGTGCCACCTCGGGACAGGGGGATAATTCACCCCTCCACTTT.

This rearrangement joins TRBV7-2 to TRBJ1-6; a weak D match, TRBD1 (6 bases). The CDR3 extends over 15 amino acids. V was trimmed by 6 bases and J by 10 bases, leaving 19 bases between them. Germline-derived CDR1 and CDR2 are SGHTA and FQGNSA. The CDR3 is CASRLGGGPWSPLHF. CDR3 nucleotide sequence: TGTGCCAGCAGGTTGGGGGGGGGCCCATGGTCACCCCTCCACTTT.